Listed below are T cell receptor beta chains from one sample, sequenced in a study of blood T cell repertoires in COVID-19. Only in-frame clones appear in the TCRdb table, and some are missing; sequencing was by immunoSEQ multiplex PCR. The data show roughly 440,000 clones, about 91% seen once. The specimen sequenced was peripheral blood. All receptors come from a woman between 45 and 60 years old with COVID-19, enrolled during active disease. CDR3s include the opening cysteine and the closing phenylalanine or tryptophan. Each record gives: CDR3 length, D gene, J gene, V gene, clone size, CDR3 DNA, CDR3 protein. A D gene is named only where the DNA matches it firmly. A clone size is listed for some rows: how often the clone was seen (once, few, many), or a class if it is expanded.

>16|TRBD2|TRBJ2-1|TRBV4-1|.
TGCGCCAGCAGCCGGGGATTAGCGCGGGGGTGGGGTGAGCAGTTCTTC
CASSRGLARGWGEQFF
>16|TRBD1|TRBJ1-1|TRBV19|.
TGTGCCAGTAGTATGAGGACAGGGAGGGTGAACACTGAAGCTTTCTTT
CASSMRTGRVNTEAFF
>16|.|TRBJ1-5|TRBV6-2/TRBV6-3|once
TGTGCCAGCAGTTTCCGGGGGGGGAAGAGCAATCAGCCCCAGCATTTT
CASSFRGGKSNQPQHF
>14|.|TRBJ2-4|TRBV7-9|.
TGTGCCAGCAGCTTGCAGGGGACCAAAAACATTCAGTACTTC
CASSLQGTKNIQYF
>18|TRBD1|TRBJ2-3|TRBV7-9|.
TGTGCCAGCAGCCACACGACCCGGGGTAACCCCGGGACAGGGGAGCAGTATTTT
CASSHTTRGNPGTGEQYF
>15|.|TRBJ2-3|TRBV29-1|.
TGCAGCGTTGAAGATCCGGGCGCAGGGCGGGATACGCAGTATTTT
CSVEDPGAGRDTQYF
>15|.|TRBJ1-2|TRBV9|.
TGTGCCAGCAGCCCTAGCGGGGGCAGGAGGTATGGCTACACCTTC
CASSPSGGRRYGYTF
>14|.|TRBJ2-2|TRBV9|.
TGTGCCAGCAGCGAGAAGGGCGGGACCGGGGAGCTGTTTTTT
CASSEKGGTGELFF
>14|.|TRBJ1-2|TRBV27|few
TGTGCCAGCAGTCCCCTGGCCCAGGGGTATGGCTACACCTTC
CASSPLAQGYGYTF
>15|.|TRBJ1-3|TRBV11-2|.
TGTGCCAGCAGCGTCGAGGCCTGGAGGCGAAACACCATATATTTT
CASSVEAWRRNTIYF
>17|TRBD1|TRBJ1-5|TRBV6-1|.
TGTGCCAGCAGTGAAAAAGGGGGCTACACCAGCAATCAGCCCCAGCATTTT
CASSEKGGYTSNQPQHF
>18|TRBD1|TRBJ1-3|TRBV24-1|.
TGTGCCACCAGTGAGGGGGACAGGGACGGCATTTCTGGAAACACCATATATTTT
CATSEGDRDGISGNTIYF
>16|.|TRBJ2-1|TRBV5-1|.
TGCGCCAGCAGCGGCGAGCAGGGGCCAACCTACAATGAGCAGTTCTTC
CASSGEQGPTYNEQFF
>16|.|TRBJ1-3|TRBV6-1|.
TGTGCCAGCAGTGAGGTTTTTACAGGGTTTGGAAACACCATATATTTT
CASSEVFTGFGNTIYF
>16|TRBD2|TRBJ2-7|TRBV2|.
TGTGCCAGCACTTATCGACTGACTAGCCGGTTCTACGAGCAGTACTTC
CASTYRLTSRFYEQYF
>12|.|TRBJ1-1|TRBV29-1|.
TGCAGCGTTGGAAGGGGGAACACTGAAGCTTTCTTT
CSVGRGNTEAFF
>17|TRBD1|TRBJ2-4|TRBV2|few
TGTGCCAGCAGTGGGGACAGGGGGGGATCAGCCAAAAACATTCAGTACTTC
CASSGDRGGSAKNIQYF